This record looks at one TCR beta chain sequence and its context. V gave up 1 base and J gave up 9 bases; unmatched junction bases: 4. Per the germline V gene, CDR1 is KGHDR and CDR2 is SFDVKD. The CDR3 length is 14 residues. In the authors' workflow: Estimated nucleated cell counts came from reference gene primer amplification. Sequenced by immunoSEQ multiplex PCR; TCRdb stores in-frame clones only, minus some. That table supplies the V and J calls and clone size; D and trimming were determined from the DNA. The sample carries 300,000 to 400,000 clones, roughly 87% recorded once. This entry belongs to a study of blood T cell repertoires in COVID-19.

The V gene is TRBV24-1, the J gene TRBJ1-2; 10 bases are shared with TRBD1. Sequencing was carried out using peripheral blood. The TCR comes from a man aged 30 to 45 with COVID-19, enrolled during active disease. The CDR3: CATSDFGQGVSYTF. CDR3 sequence (DNA): TGTGCCACCAGTGATTTTGGACAGGGGGTTAGCTACACCTTC.